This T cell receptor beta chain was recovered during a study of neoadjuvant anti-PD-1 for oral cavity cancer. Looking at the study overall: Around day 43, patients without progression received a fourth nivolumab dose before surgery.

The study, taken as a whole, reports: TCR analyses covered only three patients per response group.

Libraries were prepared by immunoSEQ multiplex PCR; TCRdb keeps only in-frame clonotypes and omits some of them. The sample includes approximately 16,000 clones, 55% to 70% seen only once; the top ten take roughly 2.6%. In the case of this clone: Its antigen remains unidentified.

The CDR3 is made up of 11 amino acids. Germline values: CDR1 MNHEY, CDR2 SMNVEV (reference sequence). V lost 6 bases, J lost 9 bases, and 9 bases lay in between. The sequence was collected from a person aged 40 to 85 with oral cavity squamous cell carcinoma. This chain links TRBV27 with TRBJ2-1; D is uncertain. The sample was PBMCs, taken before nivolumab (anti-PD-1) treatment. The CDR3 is CASRSSGEQFF. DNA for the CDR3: TGTGCCAGCAGGTCCTCGGGTGAGCAGTTCTTC.